What follows are 8 T cell receptor beta chains derived from one specimen sequenced in a study of shared clonotypes between healthy human individuals. Clones were read by immunoSEQ multiplex PCR, and TCRdb kept only the in-frame ones, dropping some. The sample records approximately 740,000 clones, approximately 74% being singletons. The sequenced sample was memory CD4+ T cells sorted from blood. Subset here: CD45RA-negative fraction. Receptor source: a woman younger than 45 in good health.

V is TRBV11-2 and J is TRBJ2-1, with D tentatively TRBD1 (6 bases). V lost 2 bases to trimming and J lost 4 bases, with 15 bases between them. Germline CDR1 SGHAT, CDR2 FQNNGV. The CDR3 is 16 amino acids. CDR3 DNA sequence: TGTGCCAGCAGCTTACAACCGGGACAAAGATACAATGAGCAGTTCTTC. Protein sequence: CASSLQPGQRYNEQFF.

This clone came up many times. This chain links TRBV5-1 with TRBJ2-5, with 12 nucleotides matching TRBD1. CDR1 is SGHRS and CDR2 is YFSETQ in the germline V gene. With V trimmed by 4 bases and J by 5 bases, 6 bases remained unmatched. This CDR3 spans 15 amino acids. The CDR3, as DNA: TGCGCCAGCAGCGGGGGACAGGGGGCCGGCGAGACCCAGTACTTC. Translating gives CASSGGQGAGETQYF.

This clone came up a few times. The chain is built from TRBV29-1 and TRBJ2-5; a weak D match, TRBD2 (5 bases). Per the germline V gene, CDR1 is SQVTM and CDR2 is ANQGSEA. Trimming left V 4 bases short and J 5 bases short, with 14 bases between. The CDR3 sequence is 13 residues long. CDR3 nucleotide sequence: TGCAGCGTTGCCCGACTACATGGGGAGACCCAGTACTTC. Its translation: CSVARLHGETQYF.

The genes are TRBV2 and TRBJ2-5; D is unclear. The CDR3 spans 14 residues. Deletions cut 6 bases from V and 5 bases from J, with 16 bases between. Germline CDR1 reads SNHLY; CDR2 reads FYNNEI. The CDR3: CASSTDPRWETQYF. The DNA of the CDR3 is TGTGCCAGCAGCACCGACCCCAGATGGGAGACCCAGTACTTC.

The sample holds a few counts of this clone. The chain has TRBV19 and TRBJ1-3; possible D gene TRBD1, 5 bases. CDR1 and CDR2 (germline): LNHDA, SQIVND (reference sequence). This CDR3 is built from 15 residues. Trimming took 5 bases from V and 4 from J, leaving 15 bases between them. The CDR3 reads CASSLRAGTGNTIYF. The CDR3 DNA follows: TGTGCCAGTAGTCTTCGTGCAGGGACCGGAAACACCATATATTTT.

J is TRBJ2-5 and V is TRBV19; the D is unclear. CDR1 and CDR2 (germline): LNHDA, SQIVND (reference sequence). Trimming pared 5 bases from V and 2 bases from J, leaving 15 bases between. The CDR3 contains 15 residues. The CDR3 protein is CASSPSRQAQETQYF. DNA of the CDR3: TGTGCCAGTAGTCCCAGCCGGCAGGCGCAAGAGACCCAGTACTTC.

Regarding this clone: A clone one base away is much larger, so this may be a read error. The V gene is TRBV5-1, the J gene TRBJ1-1, with 7 bases lining up with TRBD1. Germline V CDR1 and CDR2: SGHRS, YFSETQ. V lost 6 bases and J lost 4; bases outside the gene matches: 9. The CDR3 loop spans 14 amino acids. CDR3 sequence: CASNKGTVATEAFF. CDR3 sequence (DNA): TGCGCCAGCAATAAGGGGACAGTTGCCACTGAAGCTTTCTTT.

There are many counts of this clone. This chain uses TRBV7-9 with TRBJ1-3; D possibly corresponds to TRBD1 (5 bases). This CDR3 has 14 amino acids. From germline, CDR1 is SEHNR and CDR2 FQNEAQ (reference sequence). V dropped 3 bases and J dropped 2 bases, with 8 bases sitting between them. Written as DNA, the CDR3 is TGTGCCAGCAGCTTGCCAGGGACTGGAAACACCATATATTTT. Protein sequence: CASSLPGTGNTIYF.